Listed below are T cell receptor beta chains from one sample, sequenced in a study of T cell responses to AZD1222 COVID-19 vaccine. The data were produced by immunoSEQ multiplex PCR, yet TCRdb's version contains in-frame clones alone and is incomplete. This sample has around 99,000 clones; 87% occur once, and the top ten carry approximately 4.5%. The source material was peripheral blood, sampled on day 0 of AZD1222 vaccination. All receptors derive from an adult in good health. Each CDR3 is given with its conserved first and last residue. Each record gives: V gene, J gene, CDR3 protein.

V gene: TRBV5-4; J gene: TRBJ1-4; CDR3 protein: CASTVRGGQGHEKLFF
V gene: TRBV5-1; J gene: TRBJ2-4; CDR3 protein: CASSQLGVSENIQYF
V gene: TRBV6-5; J gene: TRBJ1-2; CDR3 protein: CASSYGTADYGYTF
V gene: TRBV28; J gene: TRBJ1-4; CDR3 protein: CASSLGTGTNEKLFF
V gene: TRBV6-5; J gene: TRBJ1-2; CDR3 protein: CASSLGSDYGYTF
V gene: TRBV7-2; J gene: TRBJ2-7; CDR3 protein: CASSTRPGDLYEQYF
V gene: TRBV9; J gene: TRBJ1-2; CDR3 protein: CASSVNPEMRHSRENYGYTF
V gene: TRBV5-1; J gene: TRBJ1-6; CDR3 protein: CASSFDGGLSTNSPLHF
V gene: TRBV7-3; J gene: TRBJ2-1; CDR3 protein: CASSRSGRGNEQFF
V gene: TRBV5-1; J gene: TRBJ1-2; CDR3 protein: CASSSASGGIYGYTF
V gene: TRBV7-2; J gene: TRBJ1-5; CDR3 protein: CASSPTWGGVGIGNQPQHF
V gene: TRBV25-1; J gene: TRBJ1-2; CDR3 protein: CASSVTVLYGYTF
V gene: TRBV5-1; J gene: TRBJ1-1; CDR3 protein: CASSLLTGNTEAFF
V gene: TRBV2; J gene: TRBJ2-1; CDR3 protein: CASSGRSGEIGEQFF
V gene: TRBV5-1; J gene: TRBJ1-1; CDR3 protein: CASSLGVNTEAFF
V gene: TRBV7-9; J gene: TRBJ1-2; CDR3 protein: CASSLGGNGYTF
V gene: TRBV29-1; J gene: TRBJ1-2; CDR3 protein: CSVGTPRVNGYTF
V gene: TRBV7-9; J gene: TRBJ2-1; CDR3 protein: CASSFRTGDYNEQFF
V gene: TRBV5-1; J gene: TRBJ1-1; CDR3 protein: CASSLHPNTEAFF
V gene: TRBV3-1/TRBV3-2; J gene: TRBJ1-1; CDR3 protein: CASSQWTGNTEAFF
V gene: TRBV20-1; J gene: TRBJ1-1; CDR3 protein: CSASRRGTEAFF
V gene: TRBV6-2/TRBV6-3; J gene: TRBJ2-1; CDR3 protein: CASSYSMNEQFF
V gene: TRBV30; J gene: TRBJ1-2; CDR3 protein: CAWSADPTRYGYTF